These 22 T cell receptor beta chains originate from one sample sequenced in a study of OX40 agonist ivuxolimab in advanced cancers. Profiled with immunoSEQ multiplex PCR; TCRdb holds only in-frame clones, not every one. The repertoire includes about 41,000 clones, more than 70% of them detected once, and approximately 3.6% sits in the top ten. The source material was CD4+ or CD8+ T cells sorted from blood, sampled in a trial of the OX40 agonist ivuxolimab. Receptors were obtained from an adult with an advanced solid tumor such as melanoma, head and neck, liver or kidney cancer.

V and J are TRBV20-1 and TRBJ2-1, with a weak D call TRBD1 (6 bases). Germline V gives CDR1 DFQATT, CDR2 SNEGSKA (reference sequence). The CDR3 spans 11 residues. Trimming cost V 5 bases and J 15 bases, with 17 bases left between them. CDR3 sequence (DNA): TGCAGTGCTTCCCGAGGGGGTTGGGGGTTCTTC. It is translated as CSASRGGWGFF.

This chain connects TRBV18 to TRBJ1-2, with 7 bases identical to TRBD1. The V gene's germline CDR1 is KGHSH and CDR2 LQKENI. This CDR3 contains 13 residues. V trimming: 3 bases; J trimming: 3 bases; junction bases outside the gene matches: 1. CDR3 coding DNA: TGTGCCAGCTCACCCGGGACAGACTATGGCTACACCTTC. It codes for CASSPGTDYGYTF.

This chain uses TRBV6-5 with TRBJ2-5; 13 bases are a match to TRBD2. The junction had 4 bases not matched to a gene; V was cut back by 6 bases and J by 3 bases. Per germline, CDR1 MNHEY and CDR2 SVGAGI. CDR3 length equals 15 residues. The CDR3 protein is CASRLGTSGKETQYF. The CDR3, as DNA: TGTGCCAGCAGACTAGGGACTAGCGGGAAAGAGACCCAGTACTTC.

The V call is TRBV30, the J call TRBJ1-6; D unresolved. V lost 0 bases and J 7 bases, leaving 7 bases between the germline ends. CDR1 is GTSNPN, CDR2 SVGIG, per germline (reference sequence). The CDR3 covers 13 residues. DNA of the CDR3: TGTGCCTGGAGTGTAGGGTCAAATTCACCCCTCCACTTT. It is translated as CAWSVGSNSPLHF.

This sequence joins TRBV23-1 and TRBJ2-1; D gene ambiguous. TRBV23-1 is recorded as an ORF, its role being uncertain. The CDR3 runs to 12 residues. Trimming cost V 2 bases and J 10 bases, with 9 bases left between them. In DNA, the CDR3 is TGCGCCAGCAGTCAAAACCGGGCCGAGCAGTTCTTC. This encodes CASSQNRAEQFF.

V and J are TRBV18 and TRBJ2-7; 9 nucleotides agree with TRBD2. Germline CDR1 and CDR2: KGHSH and LQKENI. The CDR3 is 14 residues long. Trimming at V came to 3 bases and at J to 4 bases, leaving 4 bases not matched to a gene. The CDR3 sequence is CASSPREGPYEQYF. The CDR3 DNA reads TGTGCCAGCTCACCGCGGGAGGGTCCTTACGAGCAGTACTTC.

The J gene is TRBJ1-5, the V gene TRBV2; D possibly corresponds to TRBD1 (6 bases). Germline V gene data show CDR1 as SNHLY and CDR2 as FYNNEI. V lost 6 bases to trimming and J lost 5 bases, with 20 bases between them. This CDR3 has 16 residues. CDR3 DNA sequence: TGTGCCAGCAGGCCAAGACCCACCGGGGGGCATCAGCCCCAGCATTTT. Amino acid sequence: CASRPRPTGGHQPQHF.

This clone has a single count. CDR3 sequence reads: CASSLLHQPQHF. CDR3 coding DNA: TGTGCCAGCAGCTTGCTCCATCAGCCCCAGCATTTT. The rearrangement links TRBV5-8 to TRBJ1-5, with D uncertain. Germline-derived CDR1 and CDR2 are SGHTS and YDEGEE. Deletions cut 1 base from V and 5 bases from J, with 4 bases between. The CDR3 spans 12 residues. The full variable domain, in which reference TRBV5-8 and TRBJ1-5 provide the parts outside the CDR3, is EAGVTQSPTHLIKTRGQQATLRCSPISGHTSVYWYQQALGLGLQFLLWYDEGEERNRGNFPPRFSGRQFPNYSSELNVNALELEDSALYLCASSLLHQPQHFGDGTRLSIL.

This clone is a singleton in its sample. V is TRBV5-5 and J is TRBJ1-1; 7 nucleotides align to TRBD1. The junction had 6 bases not matched to a gene; V was cut back by 3 bases and J by 1 base. This CDR3 has 15 residues. Germline V gene data show CDR1 as SGHKS and CDR2 as YYEKEE (reference sequence). The chain's CDR3 is CASSSRQGRNTEAFF. Here the CDR3 DNA reads TGTGCCAGCAGCTCCCGACAGGGACGGAACACTGAAGCTTTCTTT.

The rearrangement uses TRBV2 and TRBJ2-5; the D is unclear. The V end was cut by 7 bases, the J end by 4 bases, with 7 bases between. Germline V gene lookup returns CDR1 SNHLY and CDR2 FYNNEI. The CDR3 sequence is 11 residues long. Here the CDR3 DNA reads TGTGCCAGCAACGGCGGAGAGACCCAGTACTTC. Residues: CASNGGETQYF. Supplemented by reference TRBV2 and TRBJ2-5, the full variable domain reads EPEVTQTPSHQVTQMGQEVILRCVPISNHLYFYWYRQILGQKVEFLVSFYNNEISEKSEIFDDQFSVERPDGSNFTLKIRSTKLEDSAMYFCASNGGETQYFGPGTRLLVL.

The rearrangement uses TRBV6-6 and TRBJ1-2; a weak D match, TRBD1 (6 bases). V was trimmed by 8 bases and J by 0 bases, leaving 19 bases between them. The germline CDR1 and CDR2 sequences are MNHNY and SVGAGI (reference sequence). CDR3 length equals 16 residues. The DNA of the CDR3 is TGTGCCAGCCACCGCAGGGGCACGGTCGCTAACTATGGCTACACCTTC. It translates to CASHRRGTVANYGYTF.

This clone appeared a single time. This chain uses TRBV9 with TRBJ2-5; D is undetermined. Germline V CDR1 and CDR2: SGDLS, YYNGEE. This CDR3 has 13 residues. Deletions cut 3 bases from V and 1 base from J, with 7 bases between. CDR3 sequence (DNA): TGTGCCAGCAGCGCCCCTGCCCAAGAGACCCAGTACTTC. It codes for CASSAPAQETQYF. Full variable domain (remainder filled in from reference TRBV9 and TRBJ2-5): DSGVTQTPKHLITATGQRVTLRCSPRSGDLSVYWYQQSLDQGLQFLIQYYNGEERAKGNILERFSAQQFPDLHSELNLSSLELGDSALYFCASSAPAQETQYFGPGTRLLVL.

The V call is TRBV19, the J call TRBJ2-4, with D maybe TRBD2 (6 bases). The CDR3 is 13 residues long. Germline CDR1 and CDR2: LNHDA and SQIVND (reference sequence). Between the trimmed V and J ends, which lost 5 bases and 6 bases, there was a span of 11 bases. For the CDR3, the DNA is TGTGCCAGTAGTGCGGGACGGTTAAACATTCAGTACTTC. This encodes CASSAGRLNIQYF.

J is TRBJ1-4 and V is TRBV2; D may be TRBD1 (5 bases). The CDR3 extends over 14 amino acids. The V gene lost 10 bases and the J gene lost 5 bases, with 17 bases spanning the gap. Germline V lookup: CDR1 SNHLY, CDR2 FYNNEI. The chain's CDR3 is CANQKAGRNEKLFF. DNA of the CDR3: TGTGCCAACCAGAAGGCAGGGAGGAATGAAAAACTGTTTTTT.

This chain uses TRBV10-1 with TRBJ2-5; no clear D. Germline lookup yields CDR1 WNHNN and CDR2 SYGVQD (reference sequence). V gave up 1 base and J gave up 2 bases, with 11 bases separating them. The CDR3 length is 15 residues. CDR3 DNA: TGCGCCAGCAGTGAGTTCGGCAACTCGCAAGAGACCCAGTACTTC. Translation: CASSEFGNSQETQYF.

In this sample, this clone turned up once. V gene TRBV5-4 combines with J gene TRBJ1-1; TRBD1 is a possible D gene (5 bases). V lost 1 base and J 1 base, leaving 8 bases between the germline ends. Germline CDR1 SGHNT, CDR2 YYREEE (reference sequence). The CDR3 runs 14 residues. The CDR3 sequence is CASSLRGTNTEAFF. For the CDR3, the DNA is TGTGCCAGCAGCTTGAGAGGGACGAACACTGAAGCTTTCTTT.

This chain links TRBV11-3 with TRBJ2-7; no reliable D call. The CDR3 sequence is 19 residues long. CDR1 is SGHNT and CDR2 is YENEEA in the germline V gene. The V end was cut by 1 base, the J end by 4 bases, with 26 bases between. CDR3 residues: CASSLVGLAGVGVVYEQYF. The CDR3 DNA sequence: TGTGCCAGCAGCTTAGTCGGGTTGGCCGGAGTTGGGGTGGTTTACGAGCAGTACTTC.

This clone appeared once. The chain uses TRBV29-1 and TRBJ1-3; D uncertain. Trimming stripped 3 bases from V and 3 bases from J, with 12 bases between. The CDR3 covers 14 residues. Germline CDR1 reads SQVTM; CDR2 reads ANQGSEA. The CDR3 sequence is CSVDEEEDGNTIYF. CDR3 nucleotides: TGCAGCGTTGATGAAGAAGAGGATGGAAACACCATATATTTT. Based on the CDR3 plus reference TRBV29-1 and TRBJ1-3, the full variable domain is SAVISQKPSRDICQRGTSLTIQCQVDSQVTMMFWYRQQPGQSLTLIATANQGSEATYESGFVIDKFPISRPNLTFSTLTVSNMSPEDSSIYLCSVDEEEDGNTIYFGEGSWLTVV.

V and J are TRBV11-2 and TRBJ2-2; D remains ambiguous. This CDR3 is built from 13 residues. Germline loops: CDR1 SGHAT, CDR2 FQNNGV. V dropped 4 bases and J dropped 2 bases, with 5 bases sitting between them. The CDR3 DNA sequence: TGTGCCAGCAGCTCTGCTAACACCGGGGAGCTGTTTTTT. Amino acid sequence: CASSSANTGELFF.

This sequence joins TRBV2 and TRBJ1-2, with 9 bases fitting TRBD1. CDR1 is SNHLY and CDR2 is FYNNEI in the germline V gene. The CDR3 sequence is 16 residues long. Germline trimming cut 1 base from V and 5 bases from J; bases unmatched to any gene: 8. The CDR3 region has the DNA TGTGCCAGCAGTGAAGGAATACAGGGGGCGTCTTATGGCTACACCTTC. Translated, it gives CASSEGIQGASYGYTF.

The J gene is TRBJ2-4, the V gene TRBV7-8; 7 bases are shared with TRBD1. Trimming cost V 3 bases and J 6 bases; bases outside gene matches: 5. Germline V CDR1 and CDR2: SGHVS, FQNEAQ. The CDR3 contains 14 residues. DNA for the CDR3: TGTGCCAGCAGCTTGACGGACAGGTTAAACATTCAGTACTTC. Residues: CASSLTDRLNIQYF. Using reference TRBV7-8 and TRBJ2-4 for the parts outside the CDR3, the full variable domain is GAGVSQSPRYKVAKRGQDVALRCDPISGHVSLFWYQQALGQGPEFLTYFQNEAQLDKSGLPSDRFFAERPEGSVSTLKIQRTQQEDSAVYLCASSLTDRLNIQYFGAGTRLSVL.

The chain links TRBV25-1 to TRBJ1-5; possible D gene TRBD1, 6 bases. The germline V gene encodes CDR1 MGHDK and CDR2 SYGVNS. V was cut by 2 bases and J by 7 bases, with 12 bases left in between. CDR3 length: 14 residues. In nucleotides, the CDR3 is TGTGCCAGCAGTGAAGTAGGGGGAGAACAGCCCCAGCATTTT. The encoded protein is CASSEVGGEQPQHF.